This is a list of T cell receptor beta chains from one sample in a study of T cells in Graves' hyperthyroidism and ophthalmopathy. MiXCR, applied by TCRdb to the multiplex PCR reads, yields one record per CDR3 protein. Of 96,000 or so distinct CDR3 sequences listed, just over 50% are singletons. Sequencing used blood. The receptor set was obtained from a woman aged 40 to 55 with Graves' hyperthyroidism. Each CDR3 is given with its conserved first and last residue. A D gene is named only where the DNA matches it firmly. Size values are once, few and many counts, or a class for expanded clones, and some rows have none.

j_gene,v_gene,abundance,d_gene,CDR3aa,CDR3nt
TRBJ2-1,TRBV20-1,NA,TRBD1,CSAQDRDIEQFF,TGCAGTGCACAGGACAGGGACATTGAGCAGTTCTTC
TRBJ1-1,TRBV20-1,many,NA,CSADPELAFF,TGCAGTGCTGATCCTGAGCTAGCTTTCTTT
TRBJ1-4,TRBV6-5,NA,NA,CASSYSWAGAGDEKLFF,TGTGCCAGCAGTTACTCGTGGGCAGGGGCCGGAGACGAAAAACTGTTTTTT
TRBJ2-7,TRBV20-1,many,TRBD1,CSARPGQGYEQYF,TGCAGTGCTAGACCGGGACAGGGCTACGAGCAGTACTTC
TRBJ2-3,TRBV29-1,NA,NA,CSVGGTGDTQYF,TGCAGCGTAGGCGGGACCGGAGATACGCAGTATTTT
TRBJ1-4,TRBV7-9,NA,TRBD1,CASSPSGQGGKLFF,TGTGCCAGCAGCCCTAGCGGGCAGGGGGGAAAACTGTTTTTT
TRBJ1-2,TRBV7-2,NA,TRBD1,CASSLGTGTAGYGYTF,TGTGCCAGCAGCTTAGGTACCGGGACAGCAGGGTATGGCTACACCTTC
TRBJ1-1,TRBV12-3/TRBV12-4,NA,NA,CASCLSWGMNTEAFF,TGTGCCAGCTGTTTATCGTGGGGGATGAACACTGAAGCTTTCTTT
TRBJ2-6,TRBV20-1,NA,NA,CSARGWRTYVLTF,TGCAGTGCTAGAGGGTGGAGGACCTACGTCCTGACTTTC
TRBJ2-3,TRBV20-1,many,TRBD2,CSARGPGGLTDTQYF,TGCAGTGCAAGAGGGCCGGGAGGGCTCACAGATACGCAGTATTTT
TRBJ2-7,TRBV5-1,many,NA,CASGQGGIYEQYF,TGCGCCAGCGGTCAGGGGGGGATCTACGAGCAGTACTTC
TRBJ1-2,TRBV25-1,NA,NA,CASQDLAANYGYTF,TGTGCCAGCCAAGATTTGGCGGCTAACTATGGCTACACCTTC
TRBJ1-4,TRBV9,many,NA,CASSVGAQLDEKLFF,TGTGCCAGCAGCGTAGGGGCCCAGCTGGATGAAAAACTGTTTTTT
TRBJ2-5,TRBV28,NA,NA,CASSLSGAQAEETQYF,TGTGCCAGCAGTTTATCAGGGGCGCAGGCAGAAGAGACCCAGTACTTC
TRBJ1-2,TRBV20-1,once,NA,CSARAPVTHGYTF,TGCAGTGCTAGAGCCCCCGTAACCCATGGCTACACCTTC
TRBJ1-2,TRBV5-1,once,NA,CASSGSRDMNYGYTF,TGCGCCAGCAGCGGGAGTCGGGACATGAACTATGGCTACACCTTC
TRBJ2-7,TRBV4-1,many,NA,CASSQERIGPSYEQYF,TGCGCCAGCAGCCAAGAAAGGATCGGGCCCTCCTACGAGCAGTACTTC
TRBJ2-5,TRBV15,NA,NA,CATSSARTVETQYF,TGTGCCACCAGCAGTGCCCGGACCGTGGAGACCCAGTACTTC
TRBJ2-5,TRBV7-9,NA,NA,CASSLKMFGQETQYF,TGTGCCAGCAGCTTAAAAATGTTTGGACAAGAGACCCAGTACTTC
TRBJ2-5,TRBV12-5,NA,TRBD2,CASGSLSPSGRAETQYF,TGTGCTAGTGGTTCGTTATCACCCAGCGGGAGGGCCGAGACCCAGTACTTC
TRBJ2-7,TRBV10-3,many,NA,CAIVRGDRPSYEQYF,TGTGCCATCGTGAGAGGAGACAGGCCCTCCTACGAGCAGTACTTC
TRBJ2-6,TRBV20-1,many,NA,CSAWQGSGANVLTF,TGCAGTGCTTGGCAAGGCTCTGGGGCCAACGTCCTGACTTTC
TRBJ1-5,TRBV12-3/TRBV12-4,many,TRBD1,CASSTTGGEGNQPQHF,TGTGCCAGCAGCACTACAGGGGGAGAAGGCAATCAGCCCCAGCATTTT
TRBJ1-1,TRBV7-2,NA,NA,CASSHQPQGGVEAFF,TGTGCCAGCAGCCATCAGCCCCAGGGTGGGGTTGAAGCTTTCTTT
TRBJ2-5,TRBV20-1,NA,NA,CSVRDWNTQYF,TGCAGCGTTCGAGACTGGAACACCCAGTACTTC
TRBJ2-7,TRBV9,NA,TRBD1,CASSPRDRFYEQYF,TGTGCCAGCAGCCCCCGGGACAGATTCTACGAGCAGTACTTC
TRBJ1-5,TRBV5-6,NA,NA,CASSLRTVRQPQHF,TGTGCCAGCAGCCTCAGGACGGTGCGGCAGCCCCAGCATTTT
TRBJ2-6,TRBV29-1,NA,NA,CSVEGRAGANVLTF,TGCAGCGTTGAAGGAAGGGCCGGGGCCAACGTCCTGACTTTC
TRBJ2-2,TRBV15,many,NA,CATSRDGGAVNPGELFF,TGTGCCACCAGCAGAGATGGGGGGGCGGTTAATCCCGGGGAGCTGTTTTTT
TRBJ1-1,TRBV7-9,NA,NA,CASSLGYVNTEAFF,TGTGCCAGCAGCTTAGGGTACGTGAACACTGAAGCTTTCTTT
TRBJ2-5,TRBV20-1,many,TRBD1,CSAREFTGEETQYF,TGCAGTGCTAGAGAGTTTACAGGGGAAGAGACCCAGTACTTC
TRBJ1-5,TRBV7-2,NA,NA,CASSLARGAEGNQPQHF,TGTGCCAGCAGCTTAGCGCGGGGGGCTGAAGGCAATCAGCCCCAGCATTTT
TRBJ2-7,TRBV6-6,many,NA,CASSFREDYEQYF,TGTGCCAGCAGTTTCAGGGAGGACTACGAGCAGTACTTC